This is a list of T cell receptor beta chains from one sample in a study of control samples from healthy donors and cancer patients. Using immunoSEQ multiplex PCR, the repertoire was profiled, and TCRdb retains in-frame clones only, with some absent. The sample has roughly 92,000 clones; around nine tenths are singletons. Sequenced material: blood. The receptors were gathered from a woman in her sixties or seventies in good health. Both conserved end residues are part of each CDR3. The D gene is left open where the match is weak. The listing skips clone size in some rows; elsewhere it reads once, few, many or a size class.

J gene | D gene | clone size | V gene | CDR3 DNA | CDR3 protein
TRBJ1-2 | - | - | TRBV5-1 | TGCGCCAGCAGCTTGGAGGCGGCCGAATATGGCTACACCTTC | CASSLEAAEYGYTF
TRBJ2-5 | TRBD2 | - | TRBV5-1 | TGCGCCAGCAGCTTGGAGGCTAGCGGGGGACAGACCCAGTACTTC | CASSLEASGGQTQYF
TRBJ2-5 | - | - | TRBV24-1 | TGTGCCACCAGTGTTGACAGAGAGACCCAGTACTTC | CATSVDRETQYF
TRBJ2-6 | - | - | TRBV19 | TGTGCCAGCACTACCCGACAGGGAGGAGCTGGGGCCAACGTCCTGACTTTC | CASTTRQGGAGANVLTF
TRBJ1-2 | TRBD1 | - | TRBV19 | TGTGCCAGTAGATACAGGGGAAACTATGGCTACACCTTC | CASRYRGNYGYTF
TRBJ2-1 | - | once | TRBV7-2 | TGTGCCAGCAGCACGATACCCACCGTCGGTGAGCAGTTCTTC | CASSTIPTVGEQFF
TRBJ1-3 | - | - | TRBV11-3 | TGTGCCAGCAGCTTACAAGCTGGAAACACCATATATTTT | CASSLQAGNTIYF
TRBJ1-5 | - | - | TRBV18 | TGTGCCAGCTCACCACTAAGGGCTGAACAGCCCCAGCATTTT | CASSPLRAEQPQHF
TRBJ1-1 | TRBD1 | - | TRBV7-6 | TGTGCCAGCAGCATCGGGACAGCCAACACTGAAGCTTTCTTT | CASSIGTANTEAFF
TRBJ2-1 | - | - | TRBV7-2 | TGTGCCAGCAGCTTAGGAGGCGGACCTGAGCAGTTCTTC | CASSLGGGPEQFF